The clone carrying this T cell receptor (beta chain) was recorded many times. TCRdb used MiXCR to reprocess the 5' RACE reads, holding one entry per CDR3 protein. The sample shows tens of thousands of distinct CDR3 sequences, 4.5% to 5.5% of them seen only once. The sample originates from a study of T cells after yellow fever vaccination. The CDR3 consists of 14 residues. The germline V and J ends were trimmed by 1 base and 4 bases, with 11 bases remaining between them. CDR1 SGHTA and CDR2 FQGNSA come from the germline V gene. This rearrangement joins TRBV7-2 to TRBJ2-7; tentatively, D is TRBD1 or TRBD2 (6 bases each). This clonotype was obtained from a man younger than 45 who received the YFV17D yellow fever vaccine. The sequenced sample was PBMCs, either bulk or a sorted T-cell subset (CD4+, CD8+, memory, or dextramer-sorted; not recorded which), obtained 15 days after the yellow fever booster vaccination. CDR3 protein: CASSLDGGLYEQYF. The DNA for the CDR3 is TGTGCCAGCAGCTTAGATGGGGGGCTATACGAGCAGTACTTC.